This T cell receptor beta chain was profiled in a study of Graves' ophthalmopathy and Graves' hyperthyroidism. Amplification from RNA transcripts yielded the TCR beta CDR3 regions. First-round RT-PCR with HTBI primers preceded a second-round multiplex PCR. TCRdb reprocessed the multiplex PCR reads with MiXCR, giving one entry per CDR3 protein. The sample lists about 640,000 distinct CDR3 sequences; roughly two fifths were seen once. The germline CDR1 and CDR2 sequences are SNHLY and FYNNEI. V lost 3 bases, J lost 3 bases, and 5 bases stayed unmatched. This CDR3 is 14 amino acids long. The TCR originated in an adult man with Graves' ophthalmopathy. Input material: peripheral blood. This chain links TRBV2 with TRBJ2-7; 7 nucleotides agree with TRBD1. DNA of the CDR3: TGTGCCAGCAGTGATGAGGGGGCGGTCTACGAGCAGTACTTC. Its protein is CASSDEGAVYEQYF.